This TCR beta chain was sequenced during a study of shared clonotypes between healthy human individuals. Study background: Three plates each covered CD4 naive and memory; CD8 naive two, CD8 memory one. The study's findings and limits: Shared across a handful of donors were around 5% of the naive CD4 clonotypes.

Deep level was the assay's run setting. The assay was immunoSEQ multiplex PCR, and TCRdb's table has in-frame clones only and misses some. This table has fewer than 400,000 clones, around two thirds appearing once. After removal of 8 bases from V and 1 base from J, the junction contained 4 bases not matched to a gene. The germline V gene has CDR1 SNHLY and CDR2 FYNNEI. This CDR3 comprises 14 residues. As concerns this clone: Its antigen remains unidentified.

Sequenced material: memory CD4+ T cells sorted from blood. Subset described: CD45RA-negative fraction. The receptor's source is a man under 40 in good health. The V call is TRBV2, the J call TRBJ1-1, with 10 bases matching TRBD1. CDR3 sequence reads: CASCWDRGNTEAFF. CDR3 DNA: TGTGCCAGCTGTTGGGACAGGGGGAACACTGAAGCTTTCTTT.